This TCR beta chain was sequenced in a study of blood T cell repertoires in COVID-19. Looking at the study overall: Acute and convalescent COVID-19 specimens originated in the United States, Italy and Spain. PBMCs, B-cell-depleted T cells, or T cells were the source of the cDNA or gDNA that made up the material.

Authors' data handling: Amplification with reference gene primers provided the estimates of nucleated cell counts. Repertoires were generated with immunoSEQ multiplex PCR, while TCRdb's copy carries only in-frame clones and drops some. From that table come the V and J calls and clone size; the DNA was used to work out D and trimming. The repertoire holds a few hundred thousand clones, with under 90% as singletons. The clonotype comes from a human donor in a cohort sampled during active COVID-19. The sample was peripheral blood.

This CDR3 reads CASSGATSGGQNIQYF. CDR3 DNA sequence: TGCGCCAGCAGCGGGGCGACTAGCGGGGGGCAAAACATTCAGTACTTC. This chain links TRBV5-1 with TRBJ2-4, with TRBD2 identical over 13 bases. Germline CDR1 SGHRS, CDR2 YFSETQ. V dropped 4 bases and J dropped 5; count of bases not matched to a gene: 6. This CDR3 is built from 16 residues.